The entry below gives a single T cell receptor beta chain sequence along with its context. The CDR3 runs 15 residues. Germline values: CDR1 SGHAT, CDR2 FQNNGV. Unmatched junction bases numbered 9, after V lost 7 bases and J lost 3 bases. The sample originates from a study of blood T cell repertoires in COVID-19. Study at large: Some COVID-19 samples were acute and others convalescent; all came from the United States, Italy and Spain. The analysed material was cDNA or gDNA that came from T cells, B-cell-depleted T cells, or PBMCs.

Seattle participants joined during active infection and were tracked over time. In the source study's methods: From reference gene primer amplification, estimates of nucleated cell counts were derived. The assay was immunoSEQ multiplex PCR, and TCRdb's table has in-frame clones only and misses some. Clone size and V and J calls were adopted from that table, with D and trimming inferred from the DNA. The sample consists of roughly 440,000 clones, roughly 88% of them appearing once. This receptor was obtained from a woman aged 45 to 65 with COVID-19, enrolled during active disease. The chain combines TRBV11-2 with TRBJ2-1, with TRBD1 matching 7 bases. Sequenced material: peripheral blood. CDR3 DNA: TGTGCCAGCACCCCGGGACAGTACAACTACAATGAGCAGTTCTTC. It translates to CASTPGQYNYNEQFF.